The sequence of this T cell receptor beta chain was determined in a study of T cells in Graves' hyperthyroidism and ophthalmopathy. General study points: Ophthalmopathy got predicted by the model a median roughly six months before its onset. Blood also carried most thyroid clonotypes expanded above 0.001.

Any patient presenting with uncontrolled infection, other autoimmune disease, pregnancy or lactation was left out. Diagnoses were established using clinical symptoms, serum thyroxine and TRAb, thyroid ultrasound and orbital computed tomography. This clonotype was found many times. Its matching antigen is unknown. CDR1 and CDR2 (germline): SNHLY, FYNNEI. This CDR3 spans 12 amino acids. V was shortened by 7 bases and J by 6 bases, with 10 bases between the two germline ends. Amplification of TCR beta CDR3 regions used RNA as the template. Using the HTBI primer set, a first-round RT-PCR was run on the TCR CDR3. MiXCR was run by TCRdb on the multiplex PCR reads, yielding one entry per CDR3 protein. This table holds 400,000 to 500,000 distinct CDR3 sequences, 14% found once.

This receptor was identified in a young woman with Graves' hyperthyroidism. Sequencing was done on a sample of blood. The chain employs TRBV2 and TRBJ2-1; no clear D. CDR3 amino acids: CASNQRSNEQFF. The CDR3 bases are TGTGCCAGCAATCAAAGATCCAATGAGCAGTTCTTC.